The present T cell receptor (beta chain) was sequenced within a study of blood T cell repertoires in COVID-19. Study at large: From the United States, Italy and Spain came samples of acute and convalescent COVID-19. Nucleic acid was either cDNA or gDNA, and it came from T cells, B-cell-depleted T cells, or PBMCs.

CDR3 length equals 14 residues. CDR1 MGHRA and CDR2 YSYEKL come from the germline V gene. The ends were cut back, 0 bases at V and 10 bases at J, with 13 bases in the middle. Per the original methods: Nucleated cell number was recorded as an estimate derived from reference gene primer amplification. Some clones are missing from TCRdb's copy, which holds only in-frame ones; the method was immunoSEQ multiplex PCR. V and J calls and clone size are as listed in that table; D and trimming were resolved from the DNA. The repertoire holds 120,000 or so clones, with 80% to 90% as singletons. This TCR derives from an older woman with acute or convalescent COVID-19. Sequencing was carried out using peripheral blood. V is TRBV4-1 and J is TRBJ1-5; no definite D call. CDR3 nucleotide sequence: TGCGCCAGCAGCCAAGATAGAGTCGGGGATCCCCAGCATTTT. It codes for CASSQDRVGDPQHF.